This TCR beta chain is from a study of blood T cell repertoires in COVID-19. As for the study in general: Samples taken during acute and convalescent COVID-19 were collected in the United States, Italy and Spain. Nucleic acid was either cDNA or gDNA, and it came from T cells, B-cell-depleted T cells, or PBMCs.

TCRdb's copy holds only in-frame clones and misses some; the assay was immunoSEQ multiplex PCR. This table has around 420,000 clones, roughly 86% appearing once. Germline CDR1 LGHDT, CDR2 YNNKEL (reference sequence). The V and J ends lost 3 bases and 2 bases respectively, with 13 bases between them. The CDR3 loop spans 15 amino acids. Assignment of participants to cohorts was predicated upon participant-reported clinical history. The source of this sequence is a woman between 40 and 55 years old with acute COVID-19. The V gene is TRBV3-1 (or the pseudogene TRBV3-2), the J gene TRBJ1-1, with TRBD1 as a possible D gene (6 bases). Specimen: PBMCs or T cells enriched from blood (not recorded which). The CDR3 nucleotides read TGTGCCAGCAGCCAGACCGGGACATCTAACACTGAAGCTTTCTTT. Translation gives CASSQTGTSNTEAFF.